One and the same sample provided the 9 T cell receptor beta chains below, sequenced in a study of CD8 T cells in ankylosing spondylitis. No cognate antigen is known for these TCRs. Study outcomes and limitations: Characteristic, it appeared, of ankylosing spondylitis blood was a TCR beta motif of about eight highly homologous variants.

TCRdb reprocessed the 5' RACE reads with MiXCR, giving one entry per CDR3 protein. The sample records around 770,000 distinct CDR3 sequences, 15% to 20% being singletons. Sequencing was carried out using blood, either unsorted or a sorted T cell fraction (not recorded which). The receptors stem from a male donor with ankylosing spondylitis.

The genes are TRBV5-1 and TRBJ2-7; tentative D call: TRBD2 (6 bases). Trimming removed 6 bases at V and 3 bases at J, with 19 bases between. CDR1 is SGHRS, CDR2 YFSETQ, per germline. The length of the CDR3 is 15 residues. CDR3: CASNPAAAGSYEQYF. The CDR3, as DNA: TGCGCCAGCAACCCGGCGGCGGCGGGGAGCTACGAGCAGTACTTC.

This clonotype was found a few times. The chain carries TRBV12-3 or TRBV12-4 and TRBJ2-1, with 10 bases matching TRBD1. V shed 7 bases and J 7 bases; nucleotides not matched to a gene: 19. The CDR3 spans 18 residues. The CDR3 region has the DNA TGTGCCAGCAAATTAGGGCCCCCGGGGACAGGGGTTGAGAATGAGCAGTTCTTC. Protein: CASKLGPPGTGVENEQFF.

The rearrangement joins TRBV7-9 to TRBJ2-7; no clear D. The CDR3 runs 13 residues. Trimming removed 6 bases from V and 3 bases from J, with 12 bases in between. Looked up from germline, CDR1 is SEHNR and CDR2 is FQNEAQ (reference sequence). The CDR3 nucleotides are TGTGCCAGCAGTCGCACAGATTACTACGAGCAGTACTTC. Translated: CASSRTDYYEQYF. Drawing the rest from reference TRBV7-9 and TRBJ2-7, the complete variable domain is DTGVSQNPRHKITKRGQNVTFRCDPISEHNRLYWYRQTLGQGPEFLTYFQNEAQLEKSRLLSDRFSAERPKGSFSTLEIQRTEQGDSAMYLCASSRTDYYEQYFGPGTRLTVT.

This rearrangement joins TRBV5-1 to TRBJ1-2; 8 nucleotides match TRBD1. This CDR3 is built from 16 residues. Germline assignment: CDR1 SGHRS and CDR2 YFSETQ. Germline trimming cut 4 bases from V and 5 bases from J; bases unmatched to any gene: 13. The CDR3 nucleotides read TGCGCCAGCAGCGGTGGAGTGGCAGGGGGCGTTTATGGCTACACCTTC. It translates to CASSGGVAGGVYGYTF.

The rearrangement uses TRBV4-1 and TRBJ1-4; 7 bases align to TRBD1. The V and J ends lost 2 bases and 7 bases, in that order; junction bases with no gene match: 7. The CDR3 contains 15 residues. Germline CDR1 MGHRA, CDR2 YSYEKL. Written as DNA, the CDR3 is TGCGCCAGCAGCCAACACAGGGGTCCCGGTGAAAAACTGTTTTTT. This encodes CASSQHRGPGEKLFF.

This clonotype appeared a few times. This rearrangement joins TRBV11-2 to TRBJ2-3; TRBD1 is a possible D gene (6 bases). CDR1 and CDR2 from the germline V gene are SGHAT and FQNNGV. Trimming removed 5 bases at V and 3 bases at J, with 15 bases between. The CDR3 loop spans 15 amino acids. CDR3 residues: CASSPREGGTDTQYF. DNA for the CDR3: TGTGCCAGCAGCCCCCGGGAAGGGGGAACAGATACGCAGTATTTT.

This clonotype was detected many times. V usage is TRBV7-2 and J usage is TRBJ1-4, with D unclear. The germline V gene has CDR1 SGHTA and CDR2 FQGNSA. The CDR3 extends over 14 amino acids. V lost 5 bases and J lost 4, with 11 bases in between. The CDR3 nucleotides read TGTGCCAGCAGCCGGGGTCAGAATAATGAAAAACTGTTTTTT. Residues: CASSRGQNNEKLFF.

This clonotype was detected a few times. J is TRBJ1-2 and V is TRBV11-2; D is undetermined. This CDR3 has 15 residues. V lost 0 bases and J 8 bases, leaving 16 bases between the germline ends. Germline-derived CDR1 and CDR2 are SGHAT and FQNNGV. DNA of the CDR3: TGTGCCAGCAGCTTAGATCTCGTAACCTCGGTAGGCTACACCTTC. Its protein is CASSLDLVTSVGYTF.

The chain couples TRBV20-1 to TRBJ2-1; 10 bases agree with TRBD2. CDR3 length equals 14 residues. After removal of 6 bases from V and 7 bases from J, the junction contained 9 bases not matched to a gene. The germline CDR1 and CDR2 sequences are DFQATT and SNEGSKA (reference sequence). The DNA of the CDR3 is TGCAGTGCCCCAACTAGCGGGGCTAGGAATGAGCAGTTCTTC. Protein product: CSAPTSGARNEQFF.